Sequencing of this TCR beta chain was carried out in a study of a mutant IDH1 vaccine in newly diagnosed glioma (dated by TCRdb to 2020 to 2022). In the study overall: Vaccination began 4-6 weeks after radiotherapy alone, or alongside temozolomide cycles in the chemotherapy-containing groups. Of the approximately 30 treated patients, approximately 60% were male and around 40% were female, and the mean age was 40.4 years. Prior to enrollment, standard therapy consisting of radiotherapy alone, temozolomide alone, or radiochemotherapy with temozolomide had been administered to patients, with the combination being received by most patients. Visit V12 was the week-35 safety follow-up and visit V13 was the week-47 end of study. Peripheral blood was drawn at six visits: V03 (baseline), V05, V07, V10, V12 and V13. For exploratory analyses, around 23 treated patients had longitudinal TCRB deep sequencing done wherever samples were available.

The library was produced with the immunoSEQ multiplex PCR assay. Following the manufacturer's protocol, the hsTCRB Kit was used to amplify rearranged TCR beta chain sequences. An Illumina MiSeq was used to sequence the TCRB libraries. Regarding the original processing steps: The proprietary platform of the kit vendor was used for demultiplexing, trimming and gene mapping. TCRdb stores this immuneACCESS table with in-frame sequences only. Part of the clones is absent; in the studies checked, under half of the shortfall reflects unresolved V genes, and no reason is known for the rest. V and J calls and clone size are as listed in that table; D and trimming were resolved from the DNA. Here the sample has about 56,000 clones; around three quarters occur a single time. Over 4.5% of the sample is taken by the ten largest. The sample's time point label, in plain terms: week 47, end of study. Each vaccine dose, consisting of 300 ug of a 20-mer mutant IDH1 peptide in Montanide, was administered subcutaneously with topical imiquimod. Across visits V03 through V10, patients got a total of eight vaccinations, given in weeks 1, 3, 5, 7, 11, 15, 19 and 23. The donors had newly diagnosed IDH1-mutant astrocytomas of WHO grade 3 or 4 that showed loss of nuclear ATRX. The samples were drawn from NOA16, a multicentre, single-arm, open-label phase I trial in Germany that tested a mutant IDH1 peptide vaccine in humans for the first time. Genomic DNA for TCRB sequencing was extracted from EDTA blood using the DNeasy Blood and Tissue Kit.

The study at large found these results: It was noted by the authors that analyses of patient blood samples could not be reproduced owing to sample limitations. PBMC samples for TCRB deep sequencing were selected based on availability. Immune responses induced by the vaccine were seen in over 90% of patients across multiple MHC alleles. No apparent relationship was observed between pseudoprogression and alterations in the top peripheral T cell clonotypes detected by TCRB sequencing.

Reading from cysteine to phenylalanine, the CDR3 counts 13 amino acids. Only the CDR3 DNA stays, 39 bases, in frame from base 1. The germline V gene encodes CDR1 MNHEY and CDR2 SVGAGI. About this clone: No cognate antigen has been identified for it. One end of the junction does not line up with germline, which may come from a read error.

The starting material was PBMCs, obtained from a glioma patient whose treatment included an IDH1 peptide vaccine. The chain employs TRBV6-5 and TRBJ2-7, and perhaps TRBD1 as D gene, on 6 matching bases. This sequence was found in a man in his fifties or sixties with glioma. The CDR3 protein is CASKGTFSYEQYF. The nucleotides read TGTGCTAGCAAAGGGACATTTTCCTACGAGCAGTACTTC.